The present T cell receptor (beta chain) was sequenced within a study of shared T cell receptors in the human thymus. Method: immunoSEQ multiplex PCR; TCRdb's copy keeps in-frame clones and lacks some. The sample has about 710,000 clones; about 89% are singletons. Per the germline V gene, CDR1 is ENHRY and CDR2 is SYGVKD. V dropped 10 bases and J dropped 6 bases, with 18 bases sitting between them. The length of the CDR3 is 14 residues. This same sample was also part of a study on human thymus T cells. As reported in that work: Obtained as resections during corrective heart surgery, the thymus tissue was then studied.

The material sequenced was thymocytes. The receptor comes from a boy less than two years old with a congenital heart defect. This chain joins TRBV10-3 and TRBJ1-4; possibly TRBD1 for D (6 bases). The CDR3 DNA reads TGTGCCACAGAAAGGGACATAGGAGATGAAAAACTGTTTTTT. This translates into CATERDIGDEKLFF.